This T cell receptor (beta chain) derives from a study of cytomegalovirus exposure and HLA in healthy donors. The germline CDR1 and CDR2 sequences are SGHTA and FQGNSA. The CDR3 is 16 residues long. Trimming took 4 bases from V and 1 from J; bases not matched to a gene: 4. Vbeta (60) and Jbeta (13) primers were used in the PCR. The data were produced by immunoSEQ multiplex PCR, yet TCRdb's version contains in-frame clones alone and is incomplete. The sample lists some 130,000 clones, 70% to 80% occurring once. This clonotype originated in an older woman in good health and CMV-seropositive. The chain recombines TRBV7-2 with TRBJ2-2; 9 nucleotides align to TRBD2. Sequencing was done on a sample of PBMCs. The CDR3 sequence: CASSSTAGGNTGELFF. The DNA of the CDR3 is TGTGCCAGCAGCTCTACAGCGGGGGGGAACACCGGGGAGCTGTTTTTT.